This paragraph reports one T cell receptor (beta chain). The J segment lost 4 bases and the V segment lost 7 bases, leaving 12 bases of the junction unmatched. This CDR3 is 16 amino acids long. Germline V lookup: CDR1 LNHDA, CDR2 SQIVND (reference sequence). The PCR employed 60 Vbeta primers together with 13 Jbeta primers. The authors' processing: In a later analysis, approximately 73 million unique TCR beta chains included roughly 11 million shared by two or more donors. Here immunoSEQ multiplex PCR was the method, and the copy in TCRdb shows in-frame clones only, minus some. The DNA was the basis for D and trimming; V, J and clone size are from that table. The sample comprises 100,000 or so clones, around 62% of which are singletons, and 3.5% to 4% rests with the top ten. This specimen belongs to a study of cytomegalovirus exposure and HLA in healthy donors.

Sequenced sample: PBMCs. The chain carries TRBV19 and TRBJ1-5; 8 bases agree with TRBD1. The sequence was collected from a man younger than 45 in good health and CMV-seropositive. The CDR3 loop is CASKEGVRGLNQPQHF. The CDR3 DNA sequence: TGTGCCAGTAAAGAAGGGGTCAGGGGGCTAAATCAGCCCCAGCATTTT.